What follows are 13 T cell receptor beta chains derived from one specimen sequenced in a study of T cells in women clearing cervical HPV infection. Sequencing used immunoSEQ multiplex PCR; TCRdb keeps in-frame clones, though not all of them. This sample carries under 35,000 clones, with approximately 1.5% going to the ten biggest clones. The sample comprised blood buffy coat. These receptors all stem from a woman aged 18 to 75 with a cervical HPV16 infection that either progressed to CIN3+ or cleared (not recorded which).

As regards this clone: The sequenced fragment ends 3 residues before the CDR3 boundary, so the rest is inferred from the germline J gene. This sequence joins TRBV20-1 and TRBJ1-2, with 8 bases lining up with TRBD1. This CDR3 region has 14 residues. Losses at the gene ends were 1 base for V and 5 bases for J; bases not matched to a gene: 6. Germline V lookup: CDR1 DFQATT, CDR2 SNEGSKA (reference sequence). CDR3 region: CSARARTGPYGYTF. The part of the CDR3 DNA that was read is TGCAGTGCTAGAGCCCGGACAGGGCCTTATGGC.

With regard to this clone: Read data end 3 residues before the CDR3 end; the end is taken from the germline J gene. This rearrangement joins TRBV18 to TRBJ1-5, with 10 positions matching TRBD1. CDR1 is KGHSH and CDR2 is LQKENI in the germline V gene. The CDR3 loop spans 15 amino acids. The V and J ends lost 4 bases and 2 bases, in that order; junction bases with no gene match: 2. The part of the CDR3 DNA that was read is TGTGCCAGCTCACTTGGGACAGGGGGCAATCAGCCC. Encoded protein: CASSLGTGGNQP. The entire CDR3 protein is CASSLGTGGNQPQHF.

A note on this clone: With the read ending 3 residues before the CDR3 end, the germline J gene is used to fill in that end. The J gene is TRBJ1-1, the V gene TRBV5-4, with D maybe TRBD1 (6 bases). Germline V gene lookup returns CDR1 SGHNT and CDR2 YYREEE (reference sequence). The V and J ends lost 4 bases and 3 bases respectively, with 16 bases between them. This CDR3 has 15 amino acids. The CDR3 DNA, read in part, is TGTGCCAGCAGCGTATTACCCAGGGGTGACACTGAA. This translates into CASSVLPRGDTE. In full, the CDR3 reads CASSVLPRGDTEAFF.

On this clone: The CDR3 end lies 3 residues beyond the end of the read and is filled in from the germline J gene. V gene TRBV5-6 combines with J gene TRBJ1-2; 7 bases align to TRBD1. This CDR3 has 13 amino acids. V shed 5 bases and J 6 bases; nucleotides not matched to a gene: 7. CDR1 SGHDT and CDR2 YYEEEE come from the germline V gene. This CDR3 reads CASSTRQGDGYTF. Partial CDR3 DNA: TGTGCCAGCAGTACCCGACAGGGTGATGGC.

A note on this clone: The CDR3 end falls 3 residues outside the read, so it is completed with the germline J gene. V gene TRBV7-9 combines with J gene TRBJ2-2; 7 bases are a match to TRBD1. The CDR3 has 14 amino acids. Germline loops: CDR1 SEHNR, CDR2 FQNEAQ (reference sequence). This CDR3 reads CASSRQGHNEKLFF. CDR3 DNA, as far as it was read: TGTGCCAGCAGCCGACAGGGCCACAATGAAAAG.

On this clone: Read sequence stops 3 residues before the CDR3 end, and the germline J gene provides the missing end. This chain links TRBV18 with TRBJ1-1; 10 nucleotides match TRBD1. J gave up 3 bases and V 4 bases, and 2 bases lay outside the gene matches. Looked up from germline, CDR1 is KGHSH and CDR2 is LQKENI. CDR3 length: 14 amino acids. CDR3 sequence reads: CASSLGQGDTEAFF. The CDR3 bases that were read are TGTGCCAGCTCACTCGGACAGGGGGACACTGAA.

As regards this clone: The sequenced fragment ends 3 residues before the CDR3 boundary, so the rest is inferred from the germline J gene. The chain employs TRBV13 and TRBJ2-5, with D perhaps assigned TRBD1 or TRBD2 (5 bases each). The germline V gene has CDR1 PRHDT and CDR2 FYEKMQ (reference sequence). The CDR3 has 16 amino acids. The ends were cut back, 4 bases at V and 4 bases at J, with 19 bases in the middle. The DNA read from the CDR3 is TGTGCCAGCAGCTGGAACAAGAGGGGCGTTGTAGAGACC. It yields the protein CASSWNKRGVVET. The complete CDR3 protein is CASSWNKRGVVETQYF.

To note about this clone: The sequenced fragment ends 3 residues before the CDR3 boundary, so the rest is inferred from the germline J gene. V gene TRBV19 combines with J gene TRBJ1-2; 8 nucleotides align to TRBD1. Germline CDR1 is LNHDA and CDR2 is SQIVND (reference sequence). The CDR3 extends over 15 amino acids. The CDR3 loop reads CASREVSRGQDGYTF. The DNA read from the CDR3 is TGTGCCAGTAGAGAAGTGTCCAGGGGGCAGGACGGC.

Concerning this clone: The CDR3 is cut off 3 residues early in the read; its end comes from the germline J gene. This sequence joins TRBV29-1 and TRBJ2-5, with TRBD2 matching over 8 bases. CDR3 length equals 14 residues. From germline, CDR1 is SQVTM and CDR2 ANQGSEA. The sequenced CDR3 bases are TGCAGCGTTGATCCGGGACTAGACGCAGATACC. Its protein is CSVDPGLDADT. The full-length CDR3 reads as CSVDPGLDADTQYF.

In regard to this clone: The read falls 3 residues short of the CDR3 end, and the missing part is taken from the germline J gene. The V and J genes are TRBV12-3 or TRBV12-4 and TRBJ2-7; the D is unclear. V lost 3 bases to trimming and J lost 4 bases, with 4 bases between them. This CDR3 is built from 11 residues. The sequenced part of the CDR3 DNA is TGTGCCAGCAGTTTGACTTACGAG. Translated, it gives CASSLTYE. The whole CDR3 is CASSLTYEQYF.

For this clone: The CDR3 end lies 3 residues beyond the end of the read and is filled in from the germline J gene. The rearrangement uses TRBV20-1 and TRBJ2-7, with D possibly being TRBD2 (5 bases). Trimming left V 4 bases short and J 0 bases short, with 13 bases between. CDR3 size: 14 residues. Germline-derived CDR1 and CDR2 are DFQATT and SNEGSKA (reference sequence). CDR3 sequence: CSATRRRPSYEQYF. The CDR3 DNA, read in part, is TGCAGTGCTACCCGGAGGCGGCCCTCCTACGAG.

Remarks on this clone: Read coverage stops 3 residues before the CDR3 terminus; the germline J gene supplies the remainder. The V and J genes are TRBV30 and TRBJ1-2; the D is unclear. The CDR3 consists of 14 residues. Per the germline V gene, CDR1 is GTSNPN and CDR2 is SVGIG (reference sequence). CDR3 sequence reads: CAWREVGSTDTYTF. The DNA read from the CDR3 is TGTGCCTGGAGGGAGGTAGGATCCACAGATACC.

About this clone: The read halts 3 residues ahead of the CDR3 end, with the missing end drawn from the germline J gene. V and J are TRBV29-1 and TRBJ2-5; 8 nucleotides align to TRBD1. With 4 bases clipped from V and 6 bases from J, the junction kept 7 bases outside the gene matches. CDR1 and CDR2 (germline): SQVTM, ANQGSEA. This CDR3 has 13 amino acids. CDR3 residues: CSVGGRGLKTQYF. CDR3 bases read: TGCAGCGTTGGGGGCAGGGGGCTGAAGACC.